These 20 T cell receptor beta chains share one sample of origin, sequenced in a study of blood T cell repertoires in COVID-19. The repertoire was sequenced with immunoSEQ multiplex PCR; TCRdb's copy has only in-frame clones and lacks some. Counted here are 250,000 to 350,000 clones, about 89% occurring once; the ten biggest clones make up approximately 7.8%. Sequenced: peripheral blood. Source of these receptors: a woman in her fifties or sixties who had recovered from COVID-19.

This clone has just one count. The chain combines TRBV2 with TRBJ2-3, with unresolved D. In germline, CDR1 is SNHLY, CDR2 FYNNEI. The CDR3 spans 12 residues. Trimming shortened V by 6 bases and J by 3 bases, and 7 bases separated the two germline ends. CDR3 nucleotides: TGTGCCAGCAGGCAGGAAACAGATACGCAGTATTTT. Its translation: CASRQETDTQYF.

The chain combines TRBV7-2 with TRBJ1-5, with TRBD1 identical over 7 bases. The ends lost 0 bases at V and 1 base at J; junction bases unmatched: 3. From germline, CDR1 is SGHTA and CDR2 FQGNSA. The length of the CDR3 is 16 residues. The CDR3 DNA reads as TGTGCCAGCAGCTTAGCGGGACAGTTCAGCAATCAGCCCCAGCATTTT. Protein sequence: CASSLAGQFSNQPQHF.

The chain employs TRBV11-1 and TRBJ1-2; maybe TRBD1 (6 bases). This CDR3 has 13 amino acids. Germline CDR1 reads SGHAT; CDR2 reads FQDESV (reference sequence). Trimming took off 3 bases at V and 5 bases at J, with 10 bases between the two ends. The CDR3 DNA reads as TGTGCCAGCAGCTTCTCAGGGGATTATGGCTACACCTTC. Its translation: CASSFSGDYGYTF.

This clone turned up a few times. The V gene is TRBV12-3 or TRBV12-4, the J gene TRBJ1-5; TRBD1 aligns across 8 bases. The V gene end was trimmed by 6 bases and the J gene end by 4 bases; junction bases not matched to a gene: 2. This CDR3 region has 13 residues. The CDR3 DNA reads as TGTGCCAGCAGCCGGACAGGGAATCAGCCCCAGCATTTT. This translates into CASSRTGNQPQHF.

The CDR3 DNA is TGCGCCAGCAGCCAGGACGGACTAGCGGGAGTGGAGACCCAGTACTTC. Translation gives CASSQDGLAGVETQYF. V gene TRBV4-1 combines with J gene TRBJ2-5; 13 bases line up with TRBD2. Per the germline V gene, CDR1 is MGHRA and CDR2 is YSYEKL. This CDR3 is built from 16 residues. V trimming: 3 bases; J trimming: 5 bases; junction bases outside the gene matches: 6.

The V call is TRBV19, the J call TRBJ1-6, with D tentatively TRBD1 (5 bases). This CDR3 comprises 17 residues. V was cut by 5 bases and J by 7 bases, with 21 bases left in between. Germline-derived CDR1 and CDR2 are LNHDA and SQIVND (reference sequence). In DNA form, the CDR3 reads TGTGCCAGTAGTGCAGGCGGGACGGCACTAAGGAATTCACCCCTCCACTTT. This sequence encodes CASSAGGTALRNSPLHF.

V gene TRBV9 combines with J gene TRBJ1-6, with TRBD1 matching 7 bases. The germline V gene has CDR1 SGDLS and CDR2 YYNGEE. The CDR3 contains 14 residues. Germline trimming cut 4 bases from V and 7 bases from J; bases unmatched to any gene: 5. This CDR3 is CASSFTGENSPLHF. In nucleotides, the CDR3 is TGTGCCAGCAGCTTCACAGGGGAAAATTCACCCCTCCACTTT. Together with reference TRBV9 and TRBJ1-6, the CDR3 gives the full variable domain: DSGVTQTPKHLITATGQRVTLRCSPRSGDLSVYWYQQSLDQGLQFLIQYYNGEERAKGNILERFSAQQFPDLHSELNLSSLELGDSALYFCASSFTGENSPLHFGNGTRLTVT.

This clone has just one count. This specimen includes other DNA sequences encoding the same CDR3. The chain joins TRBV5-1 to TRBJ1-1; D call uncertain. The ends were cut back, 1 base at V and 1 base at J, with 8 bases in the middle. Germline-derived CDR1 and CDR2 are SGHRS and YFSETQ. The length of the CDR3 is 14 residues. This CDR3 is CASSLSSGNTEAFF. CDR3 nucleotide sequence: TGCGCCAGCAGCTTGTCCTCAGGGAACACTGAAGCTTTCTTT.

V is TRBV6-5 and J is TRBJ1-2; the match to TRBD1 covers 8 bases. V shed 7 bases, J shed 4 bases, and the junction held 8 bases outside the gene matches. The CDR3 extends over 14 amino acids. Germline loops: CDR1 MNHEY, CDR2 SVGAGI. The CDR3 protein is CASTPGGAGYGYTF. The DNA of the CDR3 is TGTGCCAGCACGCCAGGGGGCGCCGGCTATGGCTACACCTTC.

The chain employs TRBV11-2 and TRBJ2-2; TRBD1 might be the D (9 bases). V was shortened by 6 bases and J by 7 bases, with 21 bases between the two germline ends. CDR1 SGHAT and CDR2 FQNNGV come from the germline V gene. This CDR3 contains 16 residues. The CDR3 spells CASRRGATGGFGELFF. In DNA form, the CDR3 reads TGTGCCAGCAGGCGGGGGGCCACAGGGGGCTTCGGGGAGCTGTTTTTT. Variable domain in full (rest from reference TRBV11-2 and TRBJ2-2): EAGVAQSPRYKIIEKRQSVAFWCNPISGHATLYWYQQILGQGPKLLIQFQNNGVVDDSQLPKDRFSAERLKGVDSTLKIQPAKLEDSAVYLCASRRGATGGFGELFFGEGSRLTVL.

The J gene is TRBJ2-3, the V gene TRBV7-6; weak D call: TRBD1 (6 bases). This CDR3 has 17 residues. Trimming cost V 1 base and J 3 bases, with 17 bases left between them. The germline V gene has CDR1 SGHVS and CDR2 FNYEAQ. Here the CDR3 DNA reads TGTGCCAGCAGCTTAGGCAGGGGCAGGGCAACAACAGATACGCAGTATTTT. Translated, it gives CASSLGRGRATTDTQYF.

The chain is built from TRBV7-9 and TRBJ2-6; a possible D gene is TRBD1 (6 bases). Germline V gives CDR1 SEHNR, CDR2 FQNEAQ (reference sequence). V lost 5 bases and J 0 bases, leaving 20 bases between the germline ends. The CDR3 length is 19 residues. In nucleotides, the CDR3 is TGTGCCAGCAGCATACTGAGGGACACAGTAGGCTCTGGGGCCAACGTCCTGACTTTC. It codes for CASSILRDTVGSGANVLTF.

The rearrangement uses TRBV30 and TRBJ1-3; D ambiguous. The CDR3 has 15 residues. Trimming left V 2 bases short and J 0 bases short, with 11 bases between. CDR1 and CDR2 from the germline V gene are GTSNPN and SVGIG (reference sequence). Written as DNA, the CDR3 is TGTGCCTGGAGTACTGTCGCCGACTCTGGAAACACCATATATTTT. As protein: CAWSTVADSGNTIYF.

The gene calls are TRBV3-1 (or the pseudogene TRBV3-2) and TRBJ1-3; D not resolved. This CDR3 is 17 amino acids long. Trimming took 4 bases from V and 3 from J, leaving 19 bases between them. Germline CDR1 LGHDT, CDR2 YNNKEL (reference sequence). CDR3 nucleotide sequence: TGTGCCAGCAGCCCCACTAGTGGTTCGTTGATTGGAAACACCATATATTTT. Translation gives CASSPTSGSLIGNTIYF.

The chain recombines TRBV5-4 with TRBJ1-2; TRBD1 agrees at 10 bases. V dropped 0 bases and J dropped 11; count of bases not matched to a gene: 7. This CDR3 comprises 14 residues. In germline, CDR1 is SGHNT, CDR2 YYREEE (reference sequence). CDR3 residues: CASSLEGQGRGYTF. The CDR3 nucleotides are TGTGCCAGCAGCTTGGAGGGACAGGGGAGAGGTTACACCTTC.

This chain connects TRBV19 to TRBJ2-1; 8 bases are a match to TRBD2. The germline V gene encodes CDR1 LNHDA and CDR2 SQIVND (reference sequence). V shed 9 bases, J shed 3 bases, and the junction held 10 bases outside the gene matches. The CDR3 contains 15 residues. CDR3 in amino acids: CASRPGGRVYNEQFF. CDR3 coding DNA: TGTGCCAGCCGGCCGGGGGGGAGGGTCTACAATGAGCAGTTCTTC.

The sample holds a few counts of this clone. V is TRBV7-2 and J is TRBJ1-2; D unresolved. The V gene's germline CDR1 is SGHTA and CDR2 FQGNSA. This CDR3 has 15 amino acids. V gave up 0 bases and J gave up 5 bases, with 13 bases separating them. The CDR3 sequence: CASSLASRREYGYTF. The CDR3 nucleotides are TGTGCCAGCAGCTTAGCTAGTCGAAGGGAGTATGGCTACACCTTC.

CDR3 loop: CASSRAGGVGGELFF. The CDR3 nucleotides read TGTGCCAGCAGCCGGGCAGGGGGCGTTGGCGGGGAGCTGTTTTTT. J is TRBJ2-2 and V is TRBV5-4; 8 nucleotides match TRBD1. The CDR3 is 15 amino acids. J was trimmed by 7 bases and V by 4 bases; bases with no gene match: 9. Germline V CDR1 and CDR2: SGHNT, YYREEE (reference sequence). Supplemented by reference TRBV5-4 and TRBJ2-2, the full variable domain reads ETGVTQSPTHLIKTRGQQVTLRCSSQSGHNTVSWYQQALGQGPQFIFQYYREEENGRGNFPPRFSGLQFPNYSSELNVNALELDDSALYLCASSRAGGVGGELFFGEGSRLTVL.

The CDR3 region is CASSQNPRAQYF. CDR3 in DNA: TGTGCCAGCAGTCAGAACCCCAGGGCGCAGTACTTC. The V call is TRBV28, the J call TRBJ2-7; perhaps TRBD1 as D (5 bases). Germline V gives CDR1 MDHEN, CDR2 SYDVKM. Trimming removed 5 bases from V and 9 bases from J, with 14 bases in between. CDR3 length: 12 amino acids.

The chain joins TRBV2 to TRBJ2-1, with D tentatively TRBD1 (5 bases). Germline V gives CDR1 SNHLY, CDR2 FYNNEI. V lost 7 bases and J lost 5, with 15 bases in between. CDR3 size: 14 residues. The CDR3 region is CASKDSFVDNEQFF. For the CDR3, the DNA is TGTGCCAGCAAAGACAGTTTCGTAGACAATGAGCAGTTCTTC. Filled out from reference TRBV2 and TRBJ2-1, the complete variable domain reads EPEVTQTPSHQVTQMGQEVILRCVPISNHLYFYWYRQILGQKVEFLVSFYNNEISEKSEIFDDQFSVERPDGSNFTLKIRSTKLEDSAMYFCASKDSFVDNEQFFGPGTRLTVL.